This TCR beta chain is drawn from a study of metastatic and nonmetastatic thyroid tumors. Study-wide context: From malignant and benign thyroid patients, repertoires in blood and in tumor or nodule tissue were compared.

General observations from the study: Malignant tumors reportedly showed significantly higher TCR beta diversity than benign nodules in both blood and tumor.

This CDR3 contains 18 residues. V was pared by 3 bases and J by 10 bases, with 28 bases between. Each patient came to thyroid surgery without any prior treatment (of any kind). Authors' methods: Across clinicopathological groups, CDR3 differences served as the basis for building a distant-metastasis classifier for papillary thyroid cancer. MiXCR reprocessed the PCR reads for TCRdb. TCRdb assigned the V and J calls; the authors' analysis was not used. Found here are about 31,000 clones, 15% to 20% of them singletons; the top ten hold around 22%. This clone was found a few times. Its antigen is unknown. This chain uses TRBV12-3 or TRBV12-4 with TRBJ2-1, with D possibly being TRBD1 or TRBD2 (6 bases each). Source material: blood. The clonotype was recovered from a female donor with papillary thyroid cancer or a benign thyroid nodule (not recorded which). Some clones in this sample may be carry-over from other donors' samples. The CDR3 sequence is CASSFTSSGRQQGLEQFF. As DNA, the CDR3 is TGTGCCAGCAGTTTTACGTCCAGCGGGCGACAACAGGGCCTGGAGCAGTTCTTC.